The 22 T cell receptor beta chains reported below all come from one sample, sequenced in a study of shared clonotypes between healthy human individuals. Profiled with immunoSEQ multiplex PCR; TCRdb holds only in-frame clones, not every one. Of approximately 530,000 clones in the sample, approximately 95% were seen once. The sample was naive CD4+ T cells sorted from blood. Subset here: CD45RA+ positively selected. These receptors were taken from a woman younger than 45 in good health.

The V gene is TRBV2, the J gene TRBJ2-1; D tentatively fits TRBD1 or TRBD2 (5 bases each). Germline V lookup: CDR1 SNHLY, CDR2 FYNNEI. The V end was cut by 6 bases, the J end by 7 bases, with 13 bases between. This CDR3 spans 13 amino acids. The CDR3 sequence is CASRNRDPNEQFF. The CDR3 nucleotides are TGTGCCAGCAGGAACCGGGACCCAAATGAGCAGTTCTTC.

This chain uses TRBV4-1 with TRBJ2-7; 7 positions agree with TRBD1. The CDR3 is made up of 14 amino acids. The germline V gene has CDR1 MGHRA and CDR2 YSYEKL. The V segment lost 1 base and the J segment 4 bases; nucleotides outside the gene matches: 4. The chain's CDR3 is CASSQGAGGYEQYF. DNA for the CDR3: TGCGCCAGCAGCCAAGGGGCAGGGGGATACGAGCAGTACTTC.

V and J are TRBV2 and TRBJ2-5; no firm D call. Trimming took off 11 bases at V and 4 bases at J, with 5 bases between the two ends. The CDR3 is 9 residues long. CDR1 SNHLY and CDR2 FYNNEI come from the germline V gene. This CDR3 reads CAGTETQYF. DNA for the CDR3: TGTGCCGGAACAGAGACCCAGTACTTC.

About this clone itself: A read error may account for a junction end that differs from germline. This specimen includes other DNA sequences encoding the same CDR3. The J gene is TRBJ2-7, the V gene TRBV4-1, with 8 positions matching TRBD1. The germline V gene has CDR1 MGHRA and CDR2 YSYEKL. This CDR3 is 16 amino acids long. The CDR3 is CASSQEGLDRGYEQYF. The CDR3 DNA reads as TGCGCCAGCAGCCAAGAAGGGCTAGACAGGGGATACGAACAGTACTTC.

This chain joins TRBV5-1 and TRBJ2-7, with a tentative D call TRBD2 (5 bases). The V end lost 0 bases, the J end lost 4 bases, and 11 bases lay between the germline ends. The CDR3 covers 14 residues. CDR1 and CDR2 from the germline V gene are SGHRS and YFSETQ. In nucleotides, the CDR3 is TGCGCCAGCAGCTTGGTTGGCGAGGGATACGAGCAGTACTTC. Protein sequence: CASSLVGEGYEQYF. Full variable domain (rest looked up from reference TRBV5-1 and TRBJ2-7): KAGVTQTPRYLIKTRGQQVTLSCSPISGHRSVSWYQQTPGQGLQFLFEYFSETQRNKGNFPGRFSGRQFSNSRSEMNVSTLELGDSALYLCASSLVGEGYEQYFGPGTRLTVT.

CDR3: CASSSQGSSYNEQFF. The CDR3 bases are TGTGCCAGCAGCTCACAGGGTAGCTCCTACAATGAGCAGTTCTTC. The chain is built from TRBV7-2 and TRBJ2-1; D perhaps matches TRBD1 (6 bases). The CDR3 runs to 15 residues. V gave up 4 bases and J gave up 0 bases, with 10 bases separating them. Germline V lookup: CDR1 SGHTA, CDR2 FQGNSA. Supplemented by reference TRBV7-2 and TRBJ2-1, the full variable domain reads GAGVSQSPSNKVTEKGKDVELRCDPISGHTALYWYRQSLGQGLEFLIYFQGNSAPDKSGLPSDRFSAERTGGSVSTLTIQRTQQEDSAVYLCASSSQGSSYNEQFFGPGTRLTVL.

The chain recombines TRBV5-8 with TRBJ2-3; TRBD1 aligns across 8 bases. The CDR3 runs 14 residues. V gave up 5 bases and J gave up 4 bases; unmatched junction bases: 6. Germline V CDR1 and CDR2: SGHTS, YDEGEE. The CDR3 nucleotides are TGTGCCAGCAGTCAGGACAGGGCCGCAGATACGCAGTATTTT. Translated: CASSQDRAADTQYF.

This clone has just a few counts. The gene calls are TRBV10-2 and TRBJ1-2; D unresolved. Germline values: CDR1 WSHSY, CDR2 SAAADI. V lost 0 bases to trimming and J lost 2 bases, with 7 bases between them. The CDR3 runs to 14 residues. CDR3 residues: CASSESGFNYGYTF. As DNA, the CDR3 is TGCGCCAGCAGTGAGTCAGGCTTCAACTATGGCTACACCTTC.

The chain carries TRBV28 and TRBJ2-7; D perhaps matches TRBD2 (6 bases). The V and J ends lost 4 bases and 5 bases respectively, with 9 bases between them. There are 12 residues in the CDR3. Germline CDR1 reads MDHEN; CDR2 reads SYDVKM. This chain's CDR3 is CASSYGGHEQYF. CDR3 in DNA: TGTGCCAGCAGTTACGGGGGACACGAGCAGTACTTC.

The chain combines TRBV5-4 with TRBJ2-2; D call uncertain. CDR1 is SGHNT and CDR2 is YYREEE in the germline V gene (reference sequence). This CDR3 comprises 13 residues. Trimming took off 0 bases at V and 7 bases at J, with 7 bases between the two ends. CDR3 amino acids: CASSLERDGELFF. CDR3 bases: TGTGCCAGCAGCTTGGAGCGAGACGGGGAGCTGTTTTTT. Full variable domain (rest looked up from reference TRBV5-4 and TRBJ2-2): ETGVTQSPTHLIKTRGQQVTLRCSSQSGHNTVSWYQQALGQGPQFIFQYYREEENGRGNFPPRFSGLQFPNYSSELNVNALELDDSALYLCASSLERDGELFFGEGSRLTVL.

In nucleotides, the CDR3 is TGTGCCAGCAGCACAGGGGGCAAGAGGGCAGATACGCAGTATTTT. This translates into CASSTGGKRADTQYF. The chain recombines TRBV2 with TRBJ2-3, with 9 bases fitting TRBD1. Trimming cost V 6 bases and J 4 bases; bases outside gene matches: 8. The CDR3 has 15 residues. CDR1 is SNHLY and CDR2 is FYNNEI in the germline V gene.

This rearrangement joins TRBV5-1 to TRBJ1-2; D gene unclear. This CDR3 has 13 amino acids. V dropped 0 bases and J dropped 6 bases, with 9 bases sitting between them. Germline lookup yields CDR1 SGHRS and CDR2 YFSETQ. The chain's CDR3 is CASSLGEGHGYTF. CDR3 nucleotides: TGCGCCAGCAGCTTGGGGGAAGGGCATGGCTACACCTTC.

V gene TRBV19 combines with J gene TRBJ2-1, with D maybe TRBD2 (5 bases). Germline CDR1 and CDR2: LNHDA and SQIVND (reference sequence). The CDR3 sequence is 17 residues long. Trimming took off 6 bases at V and 0 bases at J, with 18 bases between the two ends. Here the CDR3 DNA reads TGTGCCAGTAGCCTCGGATCGGGCGGGCTCTCCTACAATGAGCAGTTCTTC. It is translated as CASSLGSGGLSYNEQFF.

The chain uses TRBV11-2 and TRBJ2-7; D remains unclear. The germline CDR1 and CDR2 sequences are SGHAT and FQNNGV. This CDR3 contains 13 residues. Trimming took 3 bases from V and 4 from J, leaving 10 bases between them. CDR3 in DNA: TGTGCCAGCAGCTTGGTGACGGAGTACGAGCAGTACTTC. It yields the protein CASSLVTEYEQYF.

The V gene is TRBV2, the J gene TRBJ1-1; D gene ambiguous. Trimming removed 8 bases from V and 0 bases from J, with 16 bases in between. The CDR3 sequence is 15 residues long. Germline V gene sequence: CDR1 SNHLY, CDR2 FYNNEI. The CDR3 spells CASLRTFLMNTEAFF. CDR3 nucleotides: TGTGCCAGCCTGAGGACCTTTCTCATGAACACTGAAGCTTTCTTT.

The V gene is TRBV7-2, the J gene TRBJ1-6, with a weak D call TRBD1 (5 bases). V gave up 5 bases and J gave up 7 bases, with 21 bases separating them. Germline loops: CDR1 SGHTA, CDR2 FQGNSA. This CDR3 has 17 residues. The CDR3 region has the DNA TGTGCCAGCAGCCCCGCCCGTGACAGCCTGGGCAATTCACCCCTCCACTTT. It yields the protein CASSPARDSLGNSPLHF.

This chain's CDR3 is CASSTSGTAYGYTF. CDR3 nucleotides: TGTGCCAGTAGTACCTCCGGGACAGCGTATGGCTACACCTTC. The chain joins TRBV19 to TRBJ1-2; 7 bases fit TRBD1. In germline, CDR1 is LNHDA, CDR2 SQIVND (reference sequence). The CDR3 extends over 14 amino acids. V was clipped by 4 bases and J by 5 bases; unmatched bases: 7.

V gene TRBV7-9 combines with J gene TRBJ2-7; D perhaps matches TRBD1 (6 bases). This CDR3 is 13 amino acids long. V dropped 4 bases and J dropped 3 bases, with 10 bases sitting between them. Germline CDR1 and CDR2: SEHNR and FQNEAQ (reference sequence). The CDR3 sequence is CASSYPTGYEQYF. CDR3 bases: TGTGCCAGCAGCTACCCGACAGGCTACGAGCAGTACTTC.

This clone occurred once. The genes are TRBV18 and TRBJ2-3, with TRBD2 identical over 7 bases. This CDR3 contains 15 residues. V shed 3 bases, J shed 0 bases, and the junction held 3 bases outside the gene matches. Germline assignment: CDR1 KGHSH and CDR2 LQKENI. The CDR3: CASSPGLGSTDTQYF. The CDR3 bases are TGTGCCAGCTCACCCGGACTAGGTAGCACAGATACGCAGTATTTT.

Comment on this clone: In the same sample, other DNA sequences code for this CDR3. The V gene is TRBV4-2, the J gene TRBJ2-7; 10 positions agree with TRBD2. Per the germline V gene, CDR1 is LGHNA and CDR2 is YNFKEQ. With 1 base clipped from V and 4 bases from J, the junction kept 4 bases outside the gene matches. The CDR3 consists of 15 residues. Here the CDR3 reads CASSQVGTSVYEQYF. CDR3 in DNA: TGTGCCAGCAGCCAAGTTGGGACTAGCGTGTACGAGCAGTACTTC.

The rearrangement uses TRBV6-4 and TRBJ2-1; 10 bases match TRBD1. Germline lookup yields CDR1 MRHNA and CDR2 SNTAGT. After removal of 7 bases from V and 8 bases from J, the junction contained 8 bases not matched to a gene. This CDR3 is 14 amino acids long. Written as DNA, the CDR3 is TGTGCCAGCAAACCGGGACAGGGGAACGATGAGCAGTTCTTC. Residues: CASKPGQGNDEQFF.

This clone was recorded once. The V gene is TRBV15, the J gene TRBJ1-3, with D unresolved. Between the trimmed V and J ends, which lost 0 bases and 4 bases, there was a span of 7 bases. CDR1 and CDR2 from the germline V gene are LNHNV and YYDKDF (reference sequence). There are 14 residues in the CDR3. The CDR3 sequence: CATSRDGLGNTIYF. The CDR3 DNA follows: TGTGCCACCAGCAGAGACGGGTTAGGAAACACCATATATTTT.